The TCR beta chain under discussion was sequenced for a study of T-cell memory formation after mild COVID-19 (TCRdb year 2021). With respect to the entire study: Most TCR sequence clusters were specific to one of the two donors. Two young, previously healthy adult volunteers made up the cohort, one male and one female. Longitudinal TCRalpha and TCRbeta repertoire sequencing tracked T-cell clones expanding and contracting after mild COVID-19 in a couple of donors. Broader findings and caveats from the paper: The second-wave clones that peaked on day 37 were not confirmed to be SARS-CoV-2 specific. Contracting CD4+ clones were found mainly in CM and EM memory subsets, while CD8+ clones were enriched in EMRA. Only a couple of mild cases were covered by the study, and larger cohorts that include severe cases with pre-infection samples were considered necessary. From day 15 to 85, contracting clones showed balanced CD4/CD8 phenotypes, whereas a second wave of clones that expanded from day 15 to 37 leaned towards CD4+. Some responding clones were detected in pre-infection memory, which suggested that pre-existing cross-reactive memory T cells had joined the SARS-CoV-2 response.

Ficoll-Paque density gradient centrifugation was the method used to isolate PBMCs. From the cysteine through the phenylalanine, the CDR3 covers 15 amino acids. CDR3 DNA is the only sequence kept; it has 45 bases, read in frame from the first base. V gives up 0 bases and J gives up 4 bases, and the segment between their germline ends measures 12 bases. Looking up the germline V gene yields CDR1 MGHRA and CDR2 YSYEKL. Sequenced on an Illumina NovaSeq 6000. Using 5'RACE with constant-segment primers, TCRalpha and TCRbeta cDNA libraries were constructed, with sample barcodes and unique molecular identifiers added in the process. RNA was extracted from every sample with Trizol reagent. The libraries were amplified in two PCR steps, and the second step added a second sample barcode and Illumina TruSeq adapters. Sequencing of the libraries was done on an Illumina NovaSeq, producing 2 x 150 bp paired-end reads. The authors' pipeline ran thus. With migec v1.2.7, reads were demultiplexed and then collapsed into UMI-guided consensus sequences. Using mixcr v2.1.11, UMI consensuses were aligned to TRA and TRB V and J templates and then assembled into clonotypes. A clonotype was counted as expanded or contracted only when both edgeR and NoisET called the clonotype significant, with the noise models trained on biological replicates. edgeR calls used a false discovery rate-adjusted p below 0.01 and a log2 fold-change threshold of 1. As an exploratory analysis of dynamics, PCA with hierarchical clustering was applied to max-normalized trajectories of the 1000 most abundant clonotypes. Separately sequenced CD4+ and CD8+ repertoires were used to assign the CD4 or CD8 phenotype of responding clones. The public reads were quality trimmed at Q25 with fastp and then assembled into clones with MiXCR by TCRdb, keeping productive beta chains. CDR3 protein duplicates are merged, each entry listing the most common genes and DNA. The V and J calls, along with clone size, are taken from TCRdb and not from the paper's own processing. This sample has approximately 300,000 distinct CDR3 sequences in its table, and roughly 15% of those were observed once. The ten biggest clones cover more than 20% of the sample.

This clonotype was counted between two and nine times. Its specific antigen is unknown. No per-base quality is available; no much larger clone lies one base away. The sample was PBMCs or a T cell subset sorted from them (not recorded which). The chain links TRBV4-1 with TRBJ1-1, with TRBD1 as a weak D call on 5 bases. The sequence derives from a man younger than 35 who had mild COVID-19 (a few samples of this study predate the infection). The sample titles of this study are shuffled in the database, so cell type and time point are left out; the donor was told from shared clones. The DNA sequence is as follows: TGCGCCAGCAGCCAAGAGGAAGGGGCCCTCACTGAAGCTTTCTTT. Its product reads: CASSQEEGALTEAFF.